This T cell receptor beta chain appears in the sequencing data of a study of CD8 T cells in ankylosing spondylitis. Study-level results: Reactive arthritis synovial fluid and blood previously showed some of these motif variants. It appeared that ankylosing spondylitis blood was characterized by a TCR beta motif of roughly 8 highly homologous variants.

This clonotype was found many times. Its matching antigen is unknown. Each CDR3 protein is one row after TCRdb ran MiXCR on the 5' RACE reads. The sample contains more than 500,000 distinct CDR3 sequences, about 5.4% of which appear only once. This clonotype originated in a male donor with ankylosing spondylitis. Sequencing was carried out using blood, either unsorted or a sorted T cell fraction (not recorded which).

The CDR3 here is CASSPLRTGPTEAFF. The DNA of the CDR3 is TGTGCCAGCAGTCCCCTCCGGACAGGGCCCACTGAAGCTTTCTTT. This chain uses TRBV7-9 with TRBJ1-1; 8 bases agree with TRBD1. V shed 6 bases, J shed 4 bases, and the junction held 10 bases outside the gene matches. Germline lookup yields CDR1 SEHNR and CDR2 FQNEAQ (reference sequence). There are 15 residues in the CDR3.